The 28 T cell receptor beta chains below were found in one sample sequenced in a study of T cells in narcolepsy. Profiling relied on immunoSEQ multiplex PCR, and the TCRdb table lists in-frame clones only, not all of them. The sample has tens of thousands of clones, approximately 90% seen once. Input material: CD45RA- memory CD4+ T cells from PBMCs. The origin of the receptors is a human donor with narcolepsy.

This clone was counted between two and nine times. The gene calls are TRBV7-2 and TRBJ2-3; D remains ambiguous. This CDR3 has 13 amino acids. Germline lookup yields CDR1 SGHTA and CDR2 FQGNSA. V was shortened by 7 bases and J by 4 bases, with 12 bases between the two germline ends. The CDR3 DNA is TGTGCCAGCACCCCGAATTCCGCAGATACGCAGTATTTT. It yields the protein CASTPNSADTQYF.

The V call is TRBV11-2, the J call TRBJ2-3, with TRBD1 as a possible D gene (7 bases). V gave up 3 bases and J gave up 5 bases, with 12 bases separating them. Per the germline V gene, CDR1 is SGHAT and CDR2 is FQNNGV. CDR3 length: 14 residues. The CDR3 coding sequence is TGTGCCAGCAGCTTCGCGGGACAGAAAGATACGCAGTATTTT. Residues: CASSFAGQKDTQYF.

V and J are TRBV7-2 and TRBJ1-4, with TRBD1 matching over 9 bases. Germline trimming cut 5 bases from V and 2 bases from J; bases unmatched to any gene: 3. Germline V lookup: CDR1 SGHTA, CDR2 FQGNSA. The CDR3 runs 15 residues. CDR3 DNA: TGTGCCAGCAGCCTACAGGGGGCTACTAATGAAAAACTGTTTTTT. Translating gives CASSLQGATNEKLFF.

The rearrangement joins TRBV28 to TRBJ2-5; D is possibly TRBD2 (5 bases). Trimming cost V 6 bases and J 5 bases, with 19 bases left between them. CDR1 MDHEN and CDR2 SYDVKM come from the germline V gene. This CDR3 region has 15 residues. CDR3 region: CASRPEWGRGETQYF. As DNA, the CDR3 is TGTGCCAGCAGACCGGAGTGGGGAAGAGGGGAGACCCAGTACTTC.

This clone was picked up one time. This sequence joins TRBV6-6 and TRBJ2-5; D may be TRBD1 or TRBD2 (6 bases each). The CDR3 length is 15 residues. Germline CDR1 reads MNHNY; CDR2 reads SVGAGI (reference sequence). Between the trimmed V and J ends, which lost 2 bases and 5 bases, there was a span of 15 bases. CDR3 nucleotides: TGTGCCAGCAGTTACACGGGGGCGTATGGGGAGACCCAGTACTTC. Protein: CASSYTGAYGETQYF.

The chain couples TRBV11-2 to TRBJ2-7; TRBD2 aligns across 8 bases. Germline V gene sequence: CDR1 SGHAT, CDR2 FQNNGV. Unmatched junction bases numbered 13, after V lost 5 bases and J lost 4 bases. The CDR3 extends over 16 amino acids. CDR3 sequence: CASSTGGGGIYYEQYF. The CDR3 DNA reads TGTGCCAGCAGCACAGGTGGCGGGGGGATCTATTACGAGCAGTACTTC.

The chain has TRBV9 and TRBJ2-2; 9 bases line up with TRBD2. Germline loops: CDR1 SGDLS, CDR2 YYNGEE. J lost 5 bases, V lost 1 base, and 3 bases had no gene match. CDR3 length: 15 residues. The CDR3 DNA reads TGTGCCAGCAGCGTACGCGGGAGGGAAACCGGGGAGCTGTTTTTT. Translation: CASSVRGRETGELFF.

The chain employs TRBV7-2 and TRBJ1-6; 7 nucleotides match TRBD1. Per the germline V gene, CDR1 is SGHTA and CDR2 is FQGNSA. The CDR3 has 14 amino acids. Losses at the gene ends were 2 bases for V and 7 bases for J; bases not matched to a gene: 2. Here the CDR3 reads CASSLQGVNSPLHF. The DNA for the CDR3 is TGTGCCAGCAGCTTACAGGGGGTCAATTCACCCCTCCACTTT.

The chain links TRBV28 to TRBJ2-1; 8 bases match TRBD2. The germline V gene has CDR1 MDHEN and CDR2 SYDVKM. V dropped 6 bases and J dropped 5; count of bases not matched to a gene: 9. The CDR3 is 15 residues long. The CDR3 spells CASSTSGKRHNEQFF. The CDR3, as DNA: TGTGCCAGCAGCACTAGCGGTAAGCGCCACAATGAGCAGTTCTTC.

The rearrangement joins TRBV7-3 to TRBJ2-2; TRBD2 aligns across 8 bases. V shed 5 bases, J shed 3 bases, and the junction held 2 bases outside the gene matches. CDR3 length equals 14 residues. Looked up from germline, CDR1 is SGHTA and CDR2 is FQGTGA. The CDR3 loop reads CASSAGGDTGELFF. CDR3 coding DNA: TGTGCCAGCAGCGCGGGAGGAGACACCGGGGAGCTGTTTTTT. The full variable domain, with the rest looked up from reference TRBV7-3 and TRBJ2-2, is GAGVSQTPSNKVTEKGKYVELRCDPISGHTALYWYRQSLGQGPEFLIYFQGTGAADDSGLPNDRFFAVRPEGSVSTLKIQRTERGDSAVYLCASSAGGDTGELFFGEGSRLTVL.

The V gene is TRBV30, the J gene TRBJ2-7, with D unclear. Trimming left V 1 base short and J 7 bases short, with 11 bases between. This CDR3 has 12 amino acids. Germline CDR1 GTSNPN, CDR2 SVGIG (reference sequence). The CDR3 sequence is CAWSEQFREQYF. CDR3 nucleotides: TGTGCCTGGAGTGAACAGTTTCGGGAGCAGTACTTC.

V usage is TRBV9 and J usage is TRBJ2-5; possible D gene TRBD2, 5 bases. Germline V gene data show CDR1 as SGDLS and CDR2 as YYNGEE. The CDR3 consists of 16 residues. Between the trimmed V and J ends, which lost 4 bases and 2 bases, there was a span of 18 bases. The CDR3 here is CASSPPSGRPQETQYF. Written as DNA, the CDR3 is TGTGCCAGCAGCCCTCCGAGCGGACGGCCTCAAGAGACCCAGTACTTC.

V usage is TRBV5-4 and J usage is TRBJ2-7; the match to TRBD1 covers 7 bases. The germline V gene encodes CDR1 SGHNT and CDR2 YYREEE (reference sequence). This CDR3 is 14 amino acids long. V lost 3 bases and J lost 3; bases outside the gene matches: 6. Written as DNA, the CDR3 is TGTGCCAGCAGCTCGAAGACAGGGCTCTACGAGCAGTACTTC. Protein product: CASSSKTGLYEQYF.

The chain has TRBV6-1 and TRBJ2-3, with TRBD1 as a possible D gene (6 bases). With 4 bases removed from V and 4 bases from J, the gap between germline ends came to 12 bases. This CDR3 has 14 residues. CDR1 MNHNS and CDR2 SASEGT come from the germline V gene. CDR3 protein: CASSVVGGPDTQYF. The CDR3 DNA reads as TGTGCCAGCAGTGTGGTTGGGGGCCCAGATACGCAGTATTTT.

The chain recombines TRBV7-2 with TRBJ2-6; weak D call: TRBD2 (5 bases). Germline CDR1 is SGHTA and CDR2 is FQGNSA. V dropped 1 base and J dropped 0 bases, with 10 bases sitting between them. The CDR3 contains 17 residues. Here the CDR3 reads CASSLGRSSSGANVLTF. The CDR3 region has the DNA TGTGCCAGCAGCTTAGGGAGGTCCAGCTCTGGGGCCAACGTCCTGACTTTC.

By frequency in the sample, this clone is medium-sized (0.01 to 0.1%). Here the CDR3 DNA reads TGTGCCAGCAGTGCAGGGCCCCATCAGCCCCAGCATTTT. Protein: CASSAGPHQPQHF. This chain connects TRBV6-1 to TRBJ1-5; maybe TRBD1 (5 bases). V was pared by 4 bases and J by 5 bases, with 9 bases between. Germline CDR1 MNHNS, CDR2 SASEGT. This CDR3 has 13 residues.

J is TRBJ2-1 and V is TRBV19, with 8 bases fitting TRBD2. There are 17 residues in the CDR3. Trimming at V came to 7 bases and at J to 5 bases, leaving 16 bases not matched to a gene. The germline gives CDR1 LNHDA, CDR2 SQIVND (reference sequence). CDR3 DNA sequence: TGTGCCAGTACCCCCCAGGTGGCGGGGGGCCTGGACAATGAGCAGTTCTTC. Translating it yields CASTPQVAGGLDNEQFF.

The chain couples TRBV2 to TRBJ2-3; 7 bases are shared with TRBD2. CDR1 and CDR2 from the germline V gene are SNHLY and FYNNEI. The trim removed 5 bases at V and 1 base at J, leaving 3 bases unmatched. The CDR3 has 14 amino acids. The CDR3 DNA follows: TGTGCCAGCAGTCGGGGAGGGGGCACAGATACGCAGTATTTT. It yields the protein CASSRGGGTDTQYF.

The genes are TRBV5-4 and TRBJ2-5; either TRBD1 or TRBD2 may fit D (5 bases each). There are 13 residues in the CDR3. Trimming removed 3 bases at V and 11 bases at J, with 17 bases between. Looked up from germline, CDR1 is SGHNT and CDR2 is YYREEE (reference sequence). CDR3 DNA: TGTGCCAGCAGCTCATTCGGGACGTCGGAGCAGTACTTC. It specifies CASSSFGTSEQYF.

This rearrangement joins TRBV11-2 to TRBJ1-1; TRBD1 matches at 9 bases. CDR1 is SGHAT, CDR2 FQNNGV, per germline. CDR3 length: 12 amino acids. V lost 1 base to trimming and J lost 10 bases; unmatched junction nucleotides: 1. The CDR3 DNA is TGTGCCAGCAGCTTAGGACAGGGGGGAGCTTTCTTT. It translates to CASSLGQGGAFF.

As DNA, the CDR3 is TGTGCCTGGAGTGTATGGACTAGCGATGAGCAGTTCTTC. Protein sequence: CAWSVWTSDEQFF. This sequence joins TRBV30 and TRBJ2-1, with 9 bases aligning to TRBD2. With V trimmed by 0 bases and J by 8 bases, 2 bases remained unmatched. This CDR3 is built from 13 residues. Germline CDR1 GTSNPN, CDR2 SVGIG (reference sequence).

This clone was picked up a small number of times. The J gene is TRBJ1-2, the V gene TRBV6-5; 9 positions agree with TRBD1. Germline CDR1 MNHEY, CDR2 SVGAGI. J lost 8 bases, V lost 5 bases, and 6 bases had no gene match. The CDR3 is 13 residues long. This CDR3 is CASSEQGARGYTF. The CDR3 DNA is TGTGCCAGCAGTGAACAGGGGGCGAGGGGCTACACCTTC.

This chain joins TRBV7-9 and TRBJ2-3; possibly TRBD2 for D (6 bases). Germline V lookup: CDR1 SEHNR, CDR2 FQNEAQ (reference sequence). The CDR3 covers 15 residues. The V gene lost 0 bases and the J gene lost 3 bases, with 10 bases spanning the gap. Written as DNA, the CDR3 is TGTGCCAGCAGCTTAGCGAGCGGGTCTACAGATACGCAGTATTTT. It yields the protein CASSLASGSTDTQYF.

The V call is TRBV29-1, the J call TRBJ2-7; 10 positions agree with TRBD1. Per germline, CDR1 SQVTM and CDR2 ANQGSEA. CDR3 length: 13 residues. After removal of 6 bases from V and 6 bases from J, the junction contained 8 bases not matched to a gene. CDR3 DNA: TGCAGCGTAGACCCGGGACAGGGGAGCGAGCAGTACTTC. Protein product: CSVDPGQGSEQYF.

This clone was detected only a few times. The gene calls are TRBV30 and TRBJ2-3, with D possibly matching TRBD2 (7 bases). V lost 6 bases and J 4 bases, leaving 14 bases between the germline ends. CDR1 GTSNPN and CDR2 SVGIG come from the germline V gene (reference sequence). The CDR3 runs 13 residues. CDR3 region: CACLGGGADTQYF. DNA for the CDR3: TGTGCCTGCCTGGGAGGGGGGGCAGATACGCAGTATTTT.

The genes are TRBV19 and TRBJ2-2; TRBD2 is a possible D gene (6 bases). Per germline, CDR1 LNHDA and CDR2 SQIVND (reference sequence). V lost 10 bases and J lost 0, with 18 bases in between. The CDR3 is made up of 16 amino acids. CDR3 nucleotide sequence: TGTGCCACCACACGTCGCGGGGTAACGAACACCGGGGAGCTGTTTTTT. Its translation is CATTRRGVTNTGELFF.

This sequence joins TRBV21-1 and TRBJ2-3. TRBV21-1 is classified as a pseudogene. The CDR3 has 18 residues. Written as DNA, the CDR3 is TGTGCCAGCAGCAAAGGGGGGATCACAATGATCAACACAGATACGCAGTATTTT. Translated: CASSKGGITMINTDTQYF.

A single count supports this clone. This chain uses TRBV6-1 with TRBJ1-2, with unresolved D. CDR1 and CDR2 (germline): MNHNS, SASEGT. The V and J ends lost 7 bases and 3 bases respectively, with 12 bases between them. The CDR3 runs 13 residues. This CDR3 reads CASITTEHYGYTF. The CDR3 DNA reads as TGTGCCAGCATCACAACAGAGCACTATGGCTACACCTTC.